This T cell receptor beta chain was sequenced during a study of T-cell memory formation after mild COVID-19. This clonotype was seen a handful of times. What it recognizes is unknown. The V gene end was trimmed by 4 bases and the J gene end by 2 bases; junction bases not matched to a gene: 1. CDR1 is MNHEY and CDR2 is SMNVEV in the germline V gene (reference sequence). This CDR3 is 14 amino acids long. Study findings and constraints: Pre-infection memory held some responding clones, suggesting pre-existing cross-reactive T cells responded. There was a balanced CD4/CD8 profile in clones contracting day 15 to 85, and later expanders leaned CD4+.

MiXCR, run by TCRdb on the 5' RACE reads, gives a single entry per CDR3 protein. The sample lists about 560,000 distinct CDR3 sequences; 15% to 20% were seen once. The TCR comes from an adult woman who had mild COVID-19 (a few samples of this study predate the infection). Cell type and time point are not known. The chain has TRBV27 and TRBJ2-5; 10 nucleotides match TRBD1. Sequencing was carried out using PBMCs or a T cell subset sorted from them (not recorded which). CDR3 DNA: TGTGCCAGCAGTTGGGACAGGGGACAAGAGACCCAGTACTTC. As protein: CASSWDRGQETQYF.